What follows is one TCR beta chain and its context. Its target is unknown. The data were obtained in a study of OX40 agonist ivuxolimab in advanced cancers. Study-level background: Patients took ivuxolimab, an agonistic anti-OX40 (CD134) antibody. General study results and limits: Some of the lowest clonal expansion was seen in partial responders at 0.1-3.0 mg/kg. Certain nonresponders additionally had low normalized T-cell clonal expansion.

Patients with autoimmune history or systemic immunosuppression were excluded. Profiling relied on immunoSEQ multiplex PCR, and the TCRdb table lists in-frame clones only, not all of them. This table has some 60,000 clones, 75% to 90% appearing once. Germline V gives CDR1 GTSNPN, CDR2 SVGIG (reference sequence). The CDR3 extends over 12 amino acids. V lost 5 bases and J 4 bases, leaving 9 bases between the germline ends. This clonotype was sampled from an adult with an advanced solid tumor such as melanoma, head and neck, liver or kidney cancer. This specimen consisted of CD4+ or CD8+ T cells sorted from blood, obtained in a trial of the OX40 agonist ivuxolimab. V usage is TRBV30 and J usage is TRBJ1-5; D unclear. The CDR3 DNA reads as TGTGCCTGGGGACGGGTTAATCAGCCCCAGCATTTT. Residues: CAWGRVNQPQHF.